The rows below give T cell receptor beta chains drawn from one sample of a study of cytomegalovirus exposure and HLA in healthy donors. Clones were read by immunoSEQ multiplex PCR, and TCRdb kept only the in-frame ones, dropping some. The table shows more than 120,000 clones, with approximately 78% occurring only once. Sequences were obtained from PBMCs. The source of these receptors is a woman in her 40s in good health and CMV-seropositive. CDR3s include the opening cysteine and the closing phenylalanine or tryptophan. A D gene is named only where the DNA matches it firmly. Clone size is not always given. Where it is, it says once, few, many or a class for expanded clones.

clone_size j_call v_call d_call cdr3_aa cdr3_nt
- TRBJ2-2 TRBV9 TRBD1 CASSPGTGERELFF TGTGCCAGCAGTCCCGGGACAGGGGAACGGGAGCTGTTTTTT
- TRBJ1-1 TRBV10-2 TRBD1 CASTGGRTEAFF TGCGCCAGCACAGGGGGAAGAACTGAAGCTTTCTTT
- TRBJ1-5 TRBV6-5 TRBD1 CASRPTGIANQPQHF TGTGCCAGCAGACCGACAGGGATCGCCAATCAGCCCCAGCATTTT
once TRBJ1-4 TRBV2 - CASQDRILNEKLFF TGTGCCAGCCAAGACAGGATATTAAATGAAAAACTGTTTTTT
many TRBJ2-1 TRBV11-3 TRBD2 CASSLVPSGRNEQFF TGTGCCAGCAGCTTAGTCCCTAGCGGGAGGAATGAGCAGTTCTTC
- TRBJ2-2 TRBV27 - CASSRGGLAGELFF TGTGCCAGCAGTAGGGGTGGATTGGCCGGGGAGCTGTTTTTT
- TRBJ1-5 TRBV29-1 TRBD1 CSVGTGVNQPQHF TGCAGCGTTGGGACAGGGGTCAATCAGCCCCAGCATTTT
- TRBJ1-2 TRBV5-6 - CASSPGRVGGYTF TGTGCCAGCAGCCCTGGCCGGGTGGGTGGCTACACCTTC
- TRBJ2-1 TRBV29-1 TRBD2 CSVDLSGSEQFF TGCAGCGTAGATCTAAGCGGGAGTGAGCAGTTCTTC
- TRBJ2-5 TRBV10-1 - CASSELPRETQYF TGCGCCAGCAGTGAACTACCGCGCGAGACCCAGTACTTC
few TRBJ1-5 TRBV6-1 TRBD1 CASSEGKGADQPQHF TGTGCCAGCAGTGAAGGAAAGGGGGCGGATCAGCCCCAGCATTTT
few TRBJ2-3 TRBV19 TRBD1 CASSRGTGASDTQYF TGTGCCAGTAGTAGGGGGACAGGGGCTTCAGATACGCAGTATTTT
- TRBJ2-3 TRBV9 TRBD1 CASSERDGTGATDTQYF TGTGCCAGCAGCGAGAGGGATGGGACAGGGGCCACAGATACGCAGTATTTT
once TRBJ2-1 TRBV7-2 - CASSLMGGNSYNEQFF TGTGCCAGCAGCTTAATGGGGGGTAATTCATACAATGAGCAGTTCTTC
- TRBJ1-1 TRBV29-1 - CSVDYMNTEAFF TGCAGCGTTGATTACATGAACACTGAAGCTTTCTTT
few TRBJ1-2 TRBV6-5 - CASTGGGGYTF TGTGCCAGCACCGGGGGAGGCGGCTACACCTTC
- TRBJ2-1 TRBV2 TRBD2 CASSDWGTSVHNEQFF TGTGCCAGCAGTGATTGGGGGACTAGCGTCCACAATGAGCAGTTCTTC
- TRBJ1-5 TRBV6-1 - CASSGWGHNQPQHF TGTGCCAGCAGTGGGTGGGGACACAATCAGCCCCAGCATTTT
- TRBJ2-5 TRBV7-5 - CARSLPSSGRASEAQYF TGTGCCAGAAGCCTGCCCTCTAGCGGGAGGGCCTCCGAGGCCCAGTACTTC
- TRBJ2-7 TRBV5-1 - CASSAGRAYEQYF TGCGCCAGCAGCGCGGGACGGGCCTACGAGCAGTACTTC
- TRBJ2-2 TRBV28 TRBD2 CASSSKREGTGELFF TGTGCCAGCAGCTCAAAGCGGGAGGGGACCGGGGAGCTGTTTTTT
- TRBJ2-7 TRBV19 TRBD2 CASSPLWDGDGGGRYEQYF TGTGCCAGTAGTCCTCTATGGGACGGGGACGGGGGGGGGAGGTACGAGCAGTACTTC
- TRBJ2-3 TRBV27 - CASSHRADTQYF TGTGCCAGCAGCCACAGGGCTGATACGCAGTATTTT
- TRBJ1-1 TRBV27 - CASSAQVGTEAFF TGTGCCAGCAGTGCGCAGGTGGGCACTGAAGCTTTCTTT
- TRBJ1-5 TRBV5-4 - CASSLDRDQPQHF TGTGCCAGCAGCTTGGACAGGGATCAGCCCCAGCATTTT
- TRBJ2-1 TRBV7-9 TRBD1 CASSWLPGQGRNEQFF TGTGCCAGCAGCTGGCTACCGGGACAGGGAAGAAATGAGCAGTTCTTC
- TRBJ1-5 TRBV5-8 TRBD1 CASSRTGFNQPQHF TGTGCCAGCAGTCGGACAGGGTTCAATCAGCCCCAGCATTTT
- TRBJ2-7 TRBV30 TRBD2 CAWTSGAYEQYF TGTGCCTGGACTAGCGGAGCTTACGAGCAGTACTTC
- TRBJ2-3 TRBV6-1 TRBD2 CASSEGLAGIYGGTDTQYF TGTGCCAGCAGTGAAGGTCTAGCGGGAATATATGGGGGCACAGATACGCAGTATTTT
few TRBJ1-2 TRBV19 - CASSISGYGYTF TGTGCCAGTAGTATCTCGGGCTATGGCTACACCTTC
- TRBJ2-7 TRBV27 TRBD2 CASNLRGSGGREQYF TGTGCCAGCAACCTCCGGGGTAGCGGGGGTCGCGAGCAGTACTTC
- TRBJ2-5 TRBV10-3 - CAISDAGYRETQYF TGTGCCATCAGTGATGCAGGGTATCGAGAGACCCAGTACTTC